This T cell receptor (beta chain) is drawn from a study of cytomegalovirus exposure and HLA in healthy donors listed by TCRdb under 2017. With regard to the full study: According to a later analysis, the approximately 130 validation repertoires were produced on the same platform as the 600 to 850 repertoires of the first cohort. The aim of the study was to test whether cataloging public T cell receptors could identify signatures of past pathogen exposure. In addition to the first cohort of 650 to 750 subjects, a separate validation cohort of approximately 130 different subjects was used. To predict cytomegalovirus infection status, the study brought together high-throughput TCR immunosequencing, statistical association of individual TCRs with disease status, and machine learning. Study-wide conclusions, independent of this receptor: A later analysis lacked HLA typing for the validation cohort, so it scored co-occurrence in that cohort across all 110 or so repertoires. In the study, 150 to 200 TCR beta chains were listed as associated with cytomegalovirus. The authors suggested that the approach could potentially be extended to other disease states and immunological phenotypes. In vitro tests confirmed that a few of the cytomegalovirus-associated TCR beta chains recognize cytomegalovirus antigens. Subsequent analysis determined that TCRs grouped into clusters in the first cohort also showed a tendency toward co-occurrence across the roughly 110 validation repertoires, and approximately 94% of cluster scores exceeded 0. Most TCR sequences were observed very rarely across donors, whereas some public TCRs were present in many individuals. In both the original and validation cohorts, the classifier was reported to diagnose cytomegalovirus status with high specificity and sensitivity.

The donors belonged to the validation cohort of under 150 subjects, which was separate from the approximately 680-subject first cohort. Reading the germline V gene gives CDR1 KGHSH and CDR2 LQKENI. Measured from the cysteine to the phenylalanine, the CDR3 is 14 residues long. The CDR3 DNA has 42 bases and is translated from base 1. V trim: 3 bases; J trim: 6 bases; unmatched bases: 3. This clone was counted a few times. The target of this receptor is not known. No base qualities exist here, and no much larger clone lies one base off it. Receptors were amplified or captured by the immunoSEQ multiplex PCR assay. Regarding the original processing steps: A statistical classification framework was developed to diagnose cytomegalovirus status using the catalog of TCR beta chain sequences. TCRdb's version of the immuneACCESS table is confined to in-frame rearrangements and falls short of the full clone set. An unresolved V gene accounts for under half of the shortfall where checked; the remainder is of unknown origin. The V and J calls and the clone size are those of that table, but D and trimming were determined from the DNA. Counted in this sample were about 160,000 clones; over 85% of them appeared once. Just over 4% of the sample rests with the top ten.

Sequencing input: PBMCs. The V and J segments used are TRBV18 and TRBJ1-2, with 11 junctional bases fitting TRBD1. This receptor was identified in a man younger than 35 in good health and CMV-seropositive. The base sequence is TGTGCCAGCTCACCTGGACAGGGGGCGGATGGCTACACCTTC. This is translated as CASSPGQGADGYTF.